This T cell receptor (beta chain) was identified in a study of T and B cells in COVID-19 patients. Findings of the study overall: Few blood samples existed from mildly ill patients during symptoms or early in severe cases. Patients with COVID-19 reportedly showed strongly skewed T cell receptor beta variable and joining gene usage.

CDR1 and CDR2 from the germline V gene are MNHEY and SMNVEV (reference sequence). This CDR3 region has 15 residues. The V and J ends lost 3 bases and 3 bases respectively, with 14 bases between them. On this clonotype itself: Its antigen remains unidentified.

TRB rearrangements were amplified by multiplex PCR with BIOMED2 TRB-A/B primers. TCRdb passed the multiplex PCR reads through MiXCR, listing each CDR3 protein once. The data contain around 30,000 distinct CDR3 sequences, over 25% of them singletons. Blood genomic DNA input for TRB amplification was 250-500 ng. V and J are TRBV27 and TRBJ1-2, with a possible D match to TRBD1 (6 bases). Input material: blood. This TCR was sampled from a human donor who had recovered from COVID-19. The CDR3 is CASSLWSGGDYGYTF. In DNA form, the CDR3 reads TGTGCCAGCAGTTTGTGGAGCGGGGGCGACTATGGCTACACCTTC.